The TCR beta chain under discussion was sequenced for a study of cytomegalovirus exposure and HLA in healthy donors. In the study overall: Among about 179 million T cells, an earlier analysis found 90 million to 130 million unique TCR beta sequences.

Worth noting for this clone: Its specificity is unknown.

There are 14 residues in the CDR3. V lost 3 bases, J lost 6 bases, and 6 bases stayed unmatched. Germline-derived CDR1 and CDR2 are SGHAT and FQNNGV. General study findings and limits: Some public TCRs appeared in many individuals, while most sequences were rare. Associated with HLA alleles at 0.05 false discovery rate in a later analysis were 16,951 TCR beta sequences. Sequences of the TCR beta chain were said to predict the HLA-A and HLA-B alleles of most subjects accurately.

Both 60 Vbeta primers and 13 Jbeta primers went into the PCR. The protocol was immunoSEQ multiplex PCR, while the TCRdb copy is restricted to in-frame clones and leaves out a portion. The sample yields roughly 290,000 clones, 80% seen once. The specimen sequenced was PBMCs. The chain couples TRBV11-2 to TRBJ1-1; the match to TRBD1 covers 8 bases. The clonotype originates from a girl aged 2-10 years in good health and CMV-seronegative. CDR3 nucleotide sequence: TGTGCCAGCAGCTTTCAGGGGGCATTGTCTGAAGCTTTCTTT. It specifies CASSFQGALSEAFF.